This T cell receptor (beta chain) stems from a study of identifying expanded T cells in peripheral blood. Germline V gene sequence: CDR1 MNHNS, CDR2 SASEGT. Trimming pared 6 bases from V and 8 bases from J, leaving 13 bases between. This CDR3 contains 12 residues. During the collection period, no donor immune events like infections were recorded. With regard to this clone: What it binds is unknown.

Here immunoSEQ multiplex PCR was the method, and the copy in TCRdb shows in-frame clones only, minus some. Altogether nearly 60,000 clones are present, about 92% being singletons, with the ten largest covering around 3.5%. The study, taken as a whole, reports: Clone count variance between approximately 2-week samples rose with total template count. About 1.2 clones differed between technical replicates, versus approximately 17 and 20 over time.

The chain joins TRBV6-1 to TRBJ1-2, with D maybe TRBD1 (6 bases). Sequencing was carried out using blood. The receptor was derived from a person aged 18 to 69 in good health. CDR3 protein: CASRSSTGGYTF. The CDR3 DNA reads TGTGCCAGCAGAAGTTCGACAGGAGGCTACACCTTC.